A single sample is the source of the 25 T cell receptor beta chains below, sequenced in a study of blood T cells in healthy people across ages. Next came a second PCR, run for about 7 to 12 cycles, which used a sample-barcoded 5' primer along with a J-beta primer mix. A single record per CDR3 protein comes from TCRdb applying MiXCR to the 5' RACE reads. The sample gives about 1,400,000 distinct CDR3 sequences, almost 60% of which show up once; about 6.3% is in the top ten. What was sequenced was blood. The receptors were sampled from a man aged 18 to 35 in good health.

This clonotype turned up a few times. The chain joins TRBV2 to TRBJ2-7; D remains unclear. Trimming removed 7 bases at V and 5 bases at J, with 6 bases between. The CDR3 runs 10 residues. Germline values: CDR1 SNHLY, CDR2 FYNNEI. The CDR3 reads CASISHEQYF. CDR3 in DNA: TGTGCCAGCATCAGCCACGAGCAGTACTTC.

The rearrangement joins TRBV28 to TRBJ2-7; 11 bases fit TRBD2. This CDR3 has 12 amino acids. The junction had 3 bases not matched to a gene; V was cut back by 6 bases and J by 8 bases. The V gene's germline CDR1 is MDHEN and CDR2 SYDVKM. The CDR3 protein is CASSPTSGKQYF. The CDR3 DNA is TGTGCCAGCAGCCCGACTAGCGGGAAGCAGTACTTC.

The genes are TRBV10-3 and TRBJ1-4; 7 bases agree with TRBD1. Germline loops: CDR1 ENHRY, CDR2 SYGVKD. This CDR3 has 17 residues. Germline trimming cut 10 bases from V and 6 bases from J; bases unmatched to any gene: 20. The CDR3 is CATRGRQGDLGDEKLFF. CDR3 sequence (DNA): TGTGCCACCCGGGGGAGACAGGGTGATCTTGGGGATGAAAAACTGTTTTTT.

The rearrangement joins TRBV25-1 to TRBJ2-5; D is tentatively TRBD1 or TRBD2 (6 bases each). The germline V gene encodes CDR1 MGHDK and CDR2 SYGVNS. The CDR3 extends over 11 amino acids. Trimming removed 7 bases at V and 11 bases at J, with 14 bases between. CDR3 coding DNA: TGTGCCAGCACGGGGGCTCTTGAGCAGTACTTC. Translation: CASTGALEQYF.

This sequence joins TRBV3-1 and TRBJ2-3; 8 bases are a match to TRBD2. Germline CDR1 and CDR2: LGHDT and YNNKEL (reference sequence). This CDR3 region has 19 residues. Trimming removed 0 bases from V and 5 bases from J; junction bases left unmatched: 16. CDR3 loop: CASSQEDTGGVRKKDTQYF. CDR3 in DNA: TGTGCCAGCAGCCAAGAAGACACGGGAGGGGTAAGAAAAAAAGATACGCAGTATTTT.

The chain uses TRBV2 and TRBJ1-2; 8 nucleotides line up with TRBD1. Germline-derived CDR1 and CDR2 are SNHLY and FYNNEI. Trimming at V came to 8 bases and at J to 0 bases, leaving 5 bases not matched to a gene. The CDR3 runs 14 residues. The CDR3 DNA follows: TGTGCCAGCGGCTGGACAGGGTCTAACTATGGCTACACCTTC. Translation gives CASGWTGSNYGYTF. The full variable domain, its missing parts supplied by reference TRBV2 and TRBJ1-2, is EPEVTQTPSHQVTQMGQEVILRCVPISNHLYFYWYRQILGQKVEFLVSFYNNEISEKSEIFDDQFSVERPDGSNFTLKIRSTKLEDSAMYFCASGWTGSNYGYTFGSGTRLTVV.

This clonotype was counted only a few times. The chain combines TRBV5-5 with TRBJ2-6; possible D gene TRBD2, 5 bases. Per germline, CDR1 SGHKS and CDR2 YYEKEE (reference sequence). Trimming left V 1 base short and J 0 bases short, with 8 bases between. The CDR3 runs 16 residues. DNA of the CDR3: TGTGCCAGCAGCTTGCTGGGAGCCTCTGGGGCCAACGTCCTGACTTTC. It translates to CASSLLGASGANVLTF. The variable domain in full, with the rest retrieved from reference TRBV5-5 and TRBJ2-6, is DAGVTQSPTHLIKTRGQQVTLRCSPISGHKSVSWYQQVLGQGPQFIFQYYEKEERGRGNFPDRFSARQFPNYSSELNVNALLLGDSALYLCASSLLGASGANVLTFGAGSRLTVL.

This rearrangement joins TRBV27 to TRBJ2-1, with D unresolved. Germline lookup yields CDR1 MNHEY and CDR2 SMNVEV (reference sequence). This CDR3 has 17 residues. The V gene lost 5 bases and the J gene lost 3 bases, with 20 bases spanning the gap. The CDR3 loop reads CASSPSRAEADYNEQFF. DNA for the CDR3: TGTGCCAGCAGTCCCAGCCGGGCTGAGGCAGACTACAATGAGCAGTTCTTC.

CDR3: CATSRDSPEQFF. The DNA for the CDR3 is TGTGCCACCAGCAGAGATTCCCCTGAGCAGTTCTTC. The J gene is TRBJ2-1, the V gene TRBV15; D is unclear. Germline-derived CDR1 and CDR2 are LNHNV and YYDKDF (reference sequence). V gave up 0 bases and J gave up 9 bases, with 6 bases separating them. The CDR3 consists of 12 residues.

This rearrangement joins TRBV25-1 to TRBJ2-5, with 7 bases fitting TRBD2. The V gene end was trimmed by 3 bases and the J gene end by 0 bases; junction bases not matched to a gene: 7. This CDR3 has 16 residues. The germline CDR1 and CDR2 sequences are MGHDK and SYGVNS. CDR3 loop: CASSEVQRGHQETQYF. The CDR3, as DNA: TGTGCCAGCAGTGAGGTCCAGCGGGGCCACCAAGAGACCCAGTACTTC.

The DNA of the CDR3 is TGTGCCAGCAGCCAACGGGCGCTGGGTAACGAGCAGTACTTC. It yields the protein CASSQRALGNEQYF. The chain links TRBV11-2 to TRBJ2-5; D is ambiguous. The J call may be incorrect, as the DNA end agrees better with TRBJ2-7. CDR1 and CDR2 (germline): SGHAT, FQNNGV. The CDR3 has 14 residues.

The chain carries TRBV11-2 and TRBJ2-7; 7 positions match TRBD1. The germline CDR1 and CDR2 sequences are SGHAT and FQNNGV. The CDR3 length is 14 residues. V shed 6 bases, J shed 3 bases, and the junction held 8 bases outside the gene matches. The CDR3 loop reads CASRRYRGHYEQYF. In DNA, the CDR3 is TGTGCCAGCAGACGTTACAGGGGCCACTACGAGCAGTACTTC.

On this clonotype: One base away lies a much larger clone, so this may be a sequencing read error. The chain has TRBV6-2 or TRBV6-3 and TRBJ2-5; D uncertain. The J call may be mistaken, given a closer DNA end match to TRBJ2-7. This CDR3 has 13 amino acids. The germline CDR1 and CDR2 sequences are MNHEY and SVGEGT. The CDR3 DNA follows: TGTGCCAGCAGGCCGGCAGAGATAGGCGAGCAGTACTTC. Protein product: CASRPAEIGEQYF.

The chain carries TRBV5-5 and TRBJ2-3; D unclear. Per germline, CDR1 SGHKS and CDR2 YYEKEE (reference sequence). Trimming took 4 bases from V and 7 from J, leaving 16 bases between them. This CDR3 has 14 amino acids. This CDR3 reads CASSPVGPPYTQYF. The CDR3 region has the DNA TGTGCCAGCAGCCCCGTGGGCCCTCCTTATACGCAGTATTTT.

V gene TRBV6-5 combines with J gene TRBJ2-7, with 10 bases identical to TRBD1. Trimming took 2 bases from V and 6 from J; bases not matched to a gene: 10. CDR3 length: 16 residues. The germline CDR1 and CDR2 sequences are MNHEY and SVGAGI. CDR3: CASSYIGTGEEAEQYF. The CDR3 DNA is TGTGCCAGCAGTTACATCGGGACAGGGGAGGAGGCCGAGCAGTACTTC.

The chain combines TRBV11-2 with TRBJ2-3; no clear D gene. The CDR3 contains 15 residues. Germline V gives CDR1 SGHAT, CDR2 FQNNGV. The germline V and J ends were trimmed by 3 bases and 0 bases, with 10 bases remaining between them. The CDR3 region has the DNA TGTGCCAGCAGCTTCTTAAATCCTAGCACAGATACGCAGTATTTT. Protein product: CASSFLNPSTDTQYF. The full variable domain, its missing parts supplied by reference TRBV11-2 and TRBJ2-3, is EAGVAQSPRYKIIEKRQSVAFWCNPISGHATLYWYQQILGQGPKLLIQFQNNGVVDDSQLPKDRFSAERLKGVDSTLKIQPAKLEDSAVYLCASSFLNPSTDTQYFGPGTRLTVL.

The chain joins TRBV28 to TRBJ2-3; D not resolved. CDR1 is MDHEN, CDR2 SYDVKM, per germline. V lost 2 bases and J lost 0, with 12 bases in between. This CDR3 region has 16 residues. CDR3 protein: CASSLGRRASTDTQYF. The CDR3 coding sequence is TGTGCCAGCAGTTTAGGGCGTCGAGCTAGCACAGATACGCAGTATTTT.

This clonotype came up a few times. This chain connects TRBV10-3 to TRBJ1-2; 9 bases are shared with TRBD1. Trimming at V came to 11 bases and at J to 2 bases, leaving 9 bases not matched to a gene. This CDR3 contains 14 residues. Per germline, CDR1 ENHRY and CDR2 SYGVKD. CDR3 region: CASRTGALNYGYTF. CDR3 in DNA: TGTGCCTCCCGGACAGGGGCCCTGAACTATGGCTACACCTTC.

The genes are TRBV27 and TRBJ2-3; D may be TRBD1 (6 bases). This CDR3 comprises 14 residues. Germline CDR1 and CDR2: MNHEY and SMNVEV (reference sequence). Deletions cut 2 bases from V and 5 bases from J, with 11 bases between. The CDR3 sequence: CASSLEGELDTQYF. In DNA form, the CDR3 reads TGTGCCAGCAGTTTAGAGGGGGAATTAGATACGCAGTATTTT.

CDR3: CASSQGGYSYNEQYF. CDR3 in DNA: TGTGCCAGCAGCCAAGGAGGGTACTCCTACAATGAGCAGTACTTC. The chain couples TRBV11-1 to TRBJ2-1, with TRBD2 as a possible D gene (6 bases). The J call may be incorrect, as the DNA end agrees better with TRBJ2-7. Germline CDR1 is SGHAT and CDR2 is FQDESV (reference sequence). The CDR3 is 15 amino acids.

This sequence joins TRBV11-2 and TRBJ1-1; D ambiguous. The CDR3 is 14 amino acids. Germline V gene sequence: CDR1 SGHAT, CDR2 FQNNGV. Trimming removed 4 bases from V and 1 base from J, with 10 bases in between. In nucleotides, the CDR3 is TGTGCCAGCAGCTCACTCCCAGGGAACACTGAAGCTTTCTTT. Translation: CASSSLPGNTEAFF.

This clonotype was seen a handful of times. V usage is TRBV6-6 and J usage is TRBJ2-5; 8 bases are shared with TRBD1. The tail of the sequence fits TRBJ2-7 better, so the J call may be wrong. Germline values: CDR1 MNHNY, CDR2 SVGAGI (reference sequence). The CDR3 is 14 amino acids. CDR3 sequence reads: CASSDLTGVYEQYF. CDR3 DNA sequence: TGTGCCAGCAGCGACTTGACAGGGGTTTACGAGCAGTACTTC.

V is TRBV29-1 and J is TRBJ2-1; tentative D call: TRBD2 (6 bases). CDR1 is SQVTM, CDR2 ANQGSEA, per germline. The CDR3 consists of 13 residues. V was trimmed by 4 bases and J by 9 bases, leaving 16 bases between them. In nucleotides, the CDR3 is TGCAGCGTTGTACCCGGGAGTTTGTTTGAGCAGTTCTTC. It is translated as CSVVPGSLFEQFF.

The chain links TRBV27 to TRBJ1-2; D not resolved. CDR1 and CDR2 from the germline V gene are MNHEY and SMNVEV (reference sequence). The CDR3 is made up of 12 amino acids. V lost 4 bases and J 3 bases, leaving 6 bases between the germline ends. The CDR3 reads CASSSPDYGYTF. The CDR3 coding sequence is TGTGCCAGCAGTTCCCCGGACTATGGCTACACCTTC.

Remarks on this clonotype: A junction boundary mismatches the germline segment, possibly from a read error. This chain connects TRBV10-3 to TRBJ1-1; the D is unclear. Germline-derived CDR1 and CDR2 are ENHRY and SYGVKD. The CDR3 is 15 amino acids. CDR3 in amino acids: CATSESENAYTEAFF. The CDR3 DNA is TGTGCCACCAGTGAGTCGGAGAATGCCTACACTGAAGCTTTCTTT.